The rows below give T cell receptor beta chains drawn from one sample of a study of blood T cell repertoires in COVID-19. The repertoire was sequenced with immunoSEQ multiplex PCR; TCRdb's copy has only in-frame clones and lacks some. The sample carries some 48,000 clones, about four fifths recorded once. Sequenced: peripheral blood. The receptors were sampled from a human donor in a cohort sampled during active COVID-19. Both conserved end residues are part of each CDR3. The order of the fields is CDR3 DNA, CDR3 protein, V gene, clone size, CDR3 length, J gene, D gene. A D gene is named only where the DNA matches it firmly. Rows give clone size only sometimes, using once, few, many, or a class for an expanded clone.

DNA: TGTGCCAGCTCCCAAGACAGTCCTGCTAATGAGCAGTTCTTC
CDR3: CASSQDSPANEQFF
V: TRBV19
size: .
length: 14
J: TRBJ2-1
D: .

DNA: TGCAGTGCTGGACTAGTTCACGAGCAGTACTTC
CDR3: CSAGLVHEQYF
V: TRBV20-1
size: .
length: 11
J: TRBJ2-7
D: TRBD2

DNA: TGTGCCAGCAGTTACCTACCGGGACAGGTGGGGAATCAGCCCCAGCATTTT
CDR3: CASSYLPGQVGNQPQHF
V: TRBV6-2/TRBV6-3
size: .
length: 17
J: TRBJ1-5
D: TRBD1

DNA: TGTGCCAGTAGTATAGATGGGGCTATCGAAGCTTTCTTT
CDR3: CASSIDGAIEAFF
V: TRBV19
size: .
length: 13
J: TRBJ1-1
D: .

DNA: TGTGCCAGCAGCCAAAATCGCCCCGGGACAGGGAATTCACCCCTCCACTTT
CDR3: CASSQNRPGTGNSPLHF
V: TRBV16
size: few
length: 17
J: TRBJ1-6
D: TRBD1

DNA: TGTGCCAGCACGTTCCAAGAGACCCAGTACTTC
CDR3: CASTFQETQYF
V: TRBV2
size: few
length: 11
J: TRBJ2-5
D: .

DNA: TGCGCCAGCAGCCCCAGGGGGGCGAACACTGAAGCTTTCTTT
CDR3: CASSPRGANTEAFF
V: TRBV5-1
size: .
length: 14
J: TRBJ1-1
D: TRBD1

DNA: TGTGCCAGCAACCCCTTAGGGCCTAGCGGGGGGGCCGGGGAGCTGTTTTTT
CDR3: CASNPLGPSGGAGELFF
V: TRBV7-6
size: once
length: 17
J: TRBJ2-2
D: TRBD2

DNA: TGTGCCACGCGGGGGGCCTCCTACGAGCAGTACTTC
CDR3: CATRGASYEQYF
V: TRBV10-3
size: .
length: 12
J: TRBJ2-7
D: TRBD2

DNA: TGTGCCAGCAGTTCTAGTACCGGGGAGCTGTTTTTT
CDR3: CASSSSTGELFF
V: TRBV12-3/TRBV12-4
size: once
length: 12
J: TRBJ2-2
D: .

DNA: TGTGCCACCGGGACAGGGGTGGGTGGCTACACCTTC
CDR3: CATGTGVGGYTF
V: TRBV24-1
size: .
length: 12
J: TRBJ1-2
D: TRBD1

DNA: TGCAGTGCTAGTGAGGACAACGGGCGAGGCTACACCTTC
CDR3: CSASEDNGRGYTF
V: TRBV20-1
size: .
length: 13
J: TRBJ1-2
D: .

DNA: TGCGCCAGCGGCGAACAGGGGTCTGGGGCCAACGTCCTGACTTTC
CDR3: CASGEQGSGANVLTF
V: TRBV5-1
size: .
length: 15
J: TRBJ2-6
D: TRBD1

DNA: TGTGCCACGCTTCGACTAGCGGGGGGCCGGGATACGCAGTATTTT
CDR3: CATLRLAGGRDTQYF
V: TRBV10-3
size: .
length: 15
J: TRBJ2-3
D: TRBD2

DNA: TGCGCCAGCGCCGCACAGGGGGCTATCCACGAGCAGTACTTC
CDR3: CASAAQGAIHEQYF
V: TRBV5-1
size: .
length: 14
J: TRBJ2-7
D: TRBD1

DNA: TGTGCCAGCAGTTTCCGGACAGGCTTCTACGAGCAGTACTTC
CDR3: CASSFRTGFYEQYF
V: TRBV6-2/TRBV6-3
size: .
length: 14
J: TRBJ2-7
D: TRBD1

DNA: TGTGCCAGCAGTCCCGCCGGGACTAGCGGGGCAGATACGCAGTATTTT
CDR3: CASSPAGTSGADTQYF
V: TRBV28
size: .
length: 16
J: TRBJ2-3
D: TRBD2

DNA: TGTGCCAGCAGCTACGGGGGCTCCTACGAGCAGTACTTC
CDR3: CASSYGGSYEQYF
V: TRBV2
size: .
length: 13
J: TRBJ2-7
D: .

DNA: TGCGCCAGCAGCACGAGTCCTAGCGGGGGGGCAACAGATACGCAGTATTTT
CDR3: CASSTSPSGGATDTQYF
V: TRBV5-1
size: few
length: 17
J: TRBJ2-3
D: TRBD2

DNA: TGCAGCGGCCAGGGGCAGGCGAATGAAAAACTGTTTTTT
CDR3: CSGQGQANEKLFF
V: TRBV29-1
size: .
length: 13
J: TRBJ1-4
D: .

DNA: TGTGCCAGCAGTTACGACAGGGAGACAGATACGCAGTATTTT
CDR3: CASSYDRETDTQYF
V: TRBV6-5
size: few
length: 14
J: TRBJ2-3
D: TRBD1

DNA: TGTGCCAGCAGCTTAGGTCAGGCATCAAGGGAGCTGTTTTTT
CDR3: CASSLGQASRELFF
V: TRBV7-2
size: .
length: 14
J: TRBJ2-2
D: .

DNA: TGTGCCAGCAGGCCTAGACGGACTAGCGGACCCACAGATACGCAGTATTTT
CDR3: CASRPRRTSGPTDTQYF
V: TRBV5-8
size: .
length: 17
J: TRBJ2-3
D: TRBD2

DNA: TGTGCCAGTAGTAGGGCCTTGCGTGGCAATCAGCCCCAGCATTTT
CDR3: CASSRALRGNQPQHF
V: TRBV19
size: .
length: 15
J: TRBJ1-5
D: .

DNA: TGTGCCACCAGCAGAGATTCAGGAGGTTCCGACGAGCAGTACTTC
CDR3: CATSRDSGGSDEQYF
V: TRBV15
size: .
length: 15
J: TRBJ2-7
D: .

DNA: TGCGCCAGCAGTCCCACCCGGGTTGGGGAGCAGTTCTTC
CDR3: CASSPTRVGEQFF
V: TRBV10-1
size: .
length: 13
J: TRBJ2-1
D: .

DNA: TGTGCCAGCAGTGAAGGACGGGCAGGGGGCGCTGGGGCCAACGTCCTGACTTTC
CDR3: CASSEGRAGGAGANVLTF
V: TRBV2
size: .
length: 18
J: TRBJ2-6
D: TRBD1

DNA: TGTGCCAGCAGCGGCCCATCTAGCGGACCCTACAATGAGCAGTTCTTC
CDR3: CASSGPSSGPYNEQFF
V: TRBV2
size: .
length: 16
J: TRBJ2-1
D: TRBD2

DNA: TGTGCCAGCAGTTACTCGAGAGTACAGGCTGGCTACACCTTC
CDR3: CASSYSRVQAGYTF
V: TRBV6-5
size: .
length: 14
J: TRBJ1-2
D: .

DNA: TGTGCCATCAGTGAGGGACTCTTCCAGCCCCAGCATTTT
CDR3: CAISEGLFQPQHF
V: TRBV10-3
size: .
length: 13
J: TRBJ1-5
D: .

DNA: TGTGCCAGCAGCTTAGATCTAGAGACCCAGTACTTC
CDR3: CASSLDLETQYF
V: TRBV11-2
size: .
length: 12
J: TRBJ2-5
D: .

DNA: TGTGCCAGCAGCAAAGGGGGGGGACACGAGCAGTACTTC
CDR3: CASSKGGGHEQYF
V: TRBV21-1
size: .
length: 13
J: TRBJ2-7
D: .

DNA: TGTGCCTGGAGTTTGGACAGGTTCTACGAGCAGTACTTC
CDR3: CAWSLDRFYEQYF
V: TRBV30
size: .
length: 13
J: TRBJ2-7
D: TRBD1

DNA: TGTGCCACCAGCAGAGGTGGGTTTAGCATCGATACGCAGTATTTT
CDR3: CATSRGGFSIDTQYF
V: TRBV15
size: .
length: 15
J: TRBJ2-3
D: .

DNA: TGTGCCAGCAGTTTATCCAGGCATGGAATGGAGACCCAGTACTTC
CDR3: CASSLSRHGMETQYF
V: TRBV27
size: .
length: 15
J: TRBJ2-5
D: .

DNA: TGTGCCAGCAGCTTCCGGGACACTTATGGCTACACCTTC
CDR3: CASSFRDTYGYTF
V: TRBV11-1
size: few
length: 13
J: TRBJ1-2
D: .

DNA: TGCGCCAGCAGCCTAGTAGAGTTCAGGGCGTCCAATCAGCCCCAGCATTTT
CDR3: CASSLVEFRASNQPQHF
V: TRBV4-1
size: .
length: 17
J: TRBJ1-5
D: .

DNA: TGTGCCAGCAGCCAACAGGGGCTGTATGGCTACACCTTC
CDR3: CASSQQGLYGYTF
V: TRBV3-1/TRBV3-2
size: .
length: 13
J: TRBJ1-2
D: .

DNA: TGTGCCAGCAGCACCCAGACAGGGGACGCCCAAGCTTTCTTT
CDR3: CASSTQTGDAQAFF
V: TRBV7-8
size: few
length: 14
J: TRBJ1-1
D: TRBD1

DNA: TGCGCCAGCAGTGATTACTCGGGGGTCGCTCAAGCTTTCTTT
CDR3: CASSDYSGVAQAFF
V: TRBV10-1
size: .
length: 14
J: TRBJ1-1
D: .

DNA: TGTGCCAGCAGCTACCAAGAGACCCAGTACTTC
CDR3: CASSYQETQYF
V: TRBV2
size: .
length: 11
J: TRBJ2-5
D: .

DNA: TGTGCCACCAGCTTCCCCAGGGGTGGGGGAACTGAAGCTTTCTTT
CDR3: CATSFPRGGGTEAFF
V: TRBV15
size: .
length: 15
J: TRBJ1-1
D: .

DNA: TGTGCCAGCAGCTTGGACTTCGGGGGCACTGAAGCTTTCTTT
CDR3: CASSLDFGGTEAFF
V: TRBV5-6
size: .
length: 14
J: TRBJ1-1
D: .

DNA: TGTGCCAGCTCGGGGACAGGGAAAAACATTCAGTACTTC
CDR3: CASSGTGKNIQYF
V: TRBV25-1
size: .
length: 13
J: TRBJ2-4
D: TRBD1

DNA: TGTGCCAGTAGAATGGGCGGGGGGGCCGGCGAGCAGTACTTC
CDR3: CASRMGGGAGEQYF
V: TRBV19
size: .
length: 14
J: TRBJ2-7
D: TRBD2

DNA: TGCGCCAGCTCCGCCGACGACAGGGGATGGACCGGGGAGCTGTTTTTT
CDR3: CASSADDRGWTGELFF
V: TRBV5-1
size: .
length: 16
J: TRBJ2-2
D: TRBD1

DNA: TGTGCCAGCTCCCGACTCGAGTCCTACGAGCAGTACTTC
CDR3: CASSRLESYEQYF
V: TRBV18
size: .
length: 13
J: TRBJ2-7
D: .

DNA: TGTGCCAGCAGGCAGGATGCCTACGAGCAGTACTTC
CDR3: CASRQDAYEQYF
V: TRBV2
size: .
length: 12
J: TRBJ2-7
D: .

DNA: TGTGCCAGCACCCGACAGGTTATCAGTCAGCCCCAGCATTTT
CDR3: CASTRQVISQPQHF
V: TRBV2
size: .
length: 14
J: TRBJ1-5
D: .